Presented here are 17 T cell receptor beta chains from one specimen sequenced in a study of CD8 T cells in Susac syndrome. Random hexamers served to reverse transcribe about 0.5 to 1 ug RNA. TCRdb reprocessed the immunoSEQ multiplex PCR reads with MiXCR, giving one entry per CDR3 protein. The sample has fewer than 350,000 distinct CDR3 sequences, 92% seen once; the top ten hold 0.065%. Specimen: CD4+ T cells from PBMCs. The receptor source for this set is a human donor with multiple sclerosis.

The genes are TRBV7-9 and TRBJ2-7, with D possibly TRBD1 on 6 matching bases. Trimming stripped 1 base from V and 6 bases from J, with 10 bases between. Germline values: CDR1 SEHNR, CDR2 FQNEAQ (reference sequence). The CDR3 covers 13 residues. This CDR3 is CASSLEGDTEQYF. As DNA, the CDR3 is TGTGCCAGCAGCTTAGAAGGGGACACCGAGCAGTACTTC. Combining the CDR3 with reference TRBV7-9 and TRBJ2-7 gives the whole variable domain DTGVSQNPRHKITKRGQNVTFRCDPISEHNRLYWYRQTLGQGPEFLTYFQNEAQLEKSRLLSDRFSAERPKGSFSTLEIQRTEQGDSAMYLCASSLEGDTEQYFGPGTRLTVT.

The chain links TRBV6-2 or TRBV6-3 to TRBJ1-1; D remains unclear. The ends were cut back, 2 bases at V and 0 bases at J, with 7 bases in the middle. CDR3 size: 14 residues. Germline V gene data show CDR1 as MNHEY and CDR2 as SVGEGT. The CDR3 DNA reads TGTGCCAGCAGTTACGCCAGCGTGAACACTGAAGCTTTCTTT. Translation gives CASSYASVNTEAFF.

The chain employs TRBV6-1 and TRBJ1-5; a possible D gene is TRBD1 (5 bases). Between the trimmed V and J ends, which lost 3 bases and 1 base, there was a span of 13 bases. CDR1 and CDR2 (germline): MNHNS, SASEGT. The CDR3 is made up of 16 amino acids. The CDR3 sequence is CASSDQGPGSNQPQHF. Here the CDR3 DNA reads TGTGCCAGCAGTGACCAGGGCCCTGGAAGCAATCAGCCCCAGCATTTT.

The chain recombines TRBV7-2 with TRBJ1-6; TRBD1 matches at 7 bases. V trimming: 4 bases; J trimming: 7 bases; junction bases outside the gene matches: 10. Per the germline V gene, CDR1 is SGHTA and CDR2 is FQGNSA. There are 16 residues in the CDR3. As DNA, the CDR3 is TGTGCCAGCAGCTCCACTTCGGGACAGCCGAATTCACCCCTCCACTTT. Its protein is CASSSTSGQPNSPLHF.

This chain joins TRBV7-9 and TRBJ2-7; a possible D gene is TRBD2 (5 bases). This CDR3 comprises 15 residues. V lost 5 bases, J lost 3 bases, and 17 bases lay in between. CDR1 is SEHNR and CDR2 is FQNEAQ in the germline V gene (reference sequence). The CDR3 loop reads CASSPRASRNYEQYF. In DNA, the CDR3 is TGTGCCAGCAGCCCCCGGGCTAGCCGCAACTACGAGCAGTACTTC.

The chain has TRBV14 and TRBJ2-7; 7 bases agree with TRBD1. The germline CDR1 and CDR2 sequences are SGHDN and FVKESK. V gave up 0 bases and J gave up 0 bases; unmatched junction bases: 8. The CDR3 is 17 residues long. The CDR3 loop reads CASSQDLDRAGSYEQYF. The CDR3 coding sequence is TGTGCCAGCAGCCAAGACCTCGACAGGGCCGGCTCCTACGAGCAGTACTTC. The variable domain in full, completed from reference TRBV14 and TRBJ2-7, reads EAGVTQFPSHSVIEKGQTVTLRCDPISGHDNLYWYRRVMGKEIKFLLHFVKESKQDESGMPNNRFLAERTGGTYSTLKVQPAELEDSGVYFCASSQDLDRAGSYEQYFGPGTRLTVT.

The genes are TRBV20-1 and TRBJ1-5, with D perhaps matching TRBD1 (5 bases). V was pared by 2 bases and J by 2 bases, with 10 bases between. The length of the CDR3 is 14 residues. The germline V gene has CDR1 DFQATT and CDR2 SNEGSKA (reference sequence). The CDR3 loop is CSARRPGRNQPQHF. The CDR3 coding sequence is TGCAGTGCTAGACGGCCGGGGCGCAATCAGCCCCAGCATTTT.

This clonotype was picked up one time. The rearrangement links TRBV12-3 or TRBV12-4 to TRBJ2-3; D may correspond to TRBD1 or TRBD2 (6 bases each). Between the trimmed V and J ends, which lost 3 bases and 1 base, there was a span of 8 bases. The CDR3 spans 14 residues. CDR3 DNA sequence: TGTGCCAGCAGTTTCGGGGGCCGCACAGATACGCAGTATTTT. Protein sequence: CASSFGGRTDTQYF.

The V gene is TRBV20-1, the J gene TRBJ1-5, with D unresolved. Trimming stripped 3 bases from V and 3 bases from J, with 9 bases between. CDR3 length: 13 amino acids. Germline V lookup: CDR1 DFQATT, CDR2 SNEGSKA (reference sequence). In nucleotides, the CDR3 is TGCAGTGCTAGGGTACTTGACAATCAGCCCCAGCATTTT. Residues: CSARVLDNQPQHF.

The chain carries TRBV7-2 and TRBJ1-1, with 7 bases fitting TRBD1. Germline CDR1 reads SGHTA; CDR2 reads FQGNSA. The CDR3 consists of 14 residues. The J segment lost 4 bases and the V segment lost 5 bases, leaving 7 bases of the junction unmatched. This CDR3 reads CASSATYRGTEAFF. CDR3 DNA: TGTGCCAGCAGCGCGACTTACAGGGGCACTGAAGCTTTCTTT.

This chain uses TRBV18 with TRBJ2-7; 11 nucleotides agree with TRBD2. V lost 3 bases and J lost 2; bases outside the gene matches: 3. This CDR3 contains 15 residues. The germline V gene encodes CDR1 KGHSH and CDR2 LQKENI. The CDR3 coding sequence is TGTGCCAGCTCACCGTCTAGCGGGGGGACCTACGAGCAGTACTTC. It codes for CASSPSSGGTYEQYF.

This chain uses TRBV19 with TRBJ1-1; the D gene is possibly TRBD1 (5 bases). The CDR3 runs 15 residues. In germline, CDR1 is LNHDA, CDR2 SQIVND (reference sequence). Trimming removed 5 bases at V and 0 bases at J, with 13 bases between. CDR3: CASSPTTAVNTEAFF. DNA of the CDR3: TGTGCCAGTAGTCCCACGACAGCTGTGAACACTGAAGCTTTCTTT.

This sequence joins TRBV28 and TRBJ2-5, with 9 positions matching TRBD1. CDR1 and CDR2 (germline): MDHEN, SYDVKM. The CDR3 has 15 amino acids. The junction had 6 bases not matched to a gene; V was cut back by 6 bases and J by 1 base. The DNA of the CDR3 is TGTGCCAGCAGGGTGACAGGGGGGGGCCAAGAGACCCAGTACTTC. It codes for CASRVTGGGQETQYF.

The chain employs TRBV3-1 and TRBJ2-3; 11 bases fit TRBD2. V lost 4 bases, J lost 4 bases, and 1 base stayed unmatched. The germline V gene has CDR1 LGHDT and CDR2 YNNKEL (reference sequence). The CDR3 has 14 amino acids. CDR3 region: CASSRGLAADTQYF. The DNA for the CDR3 is TGTGCCAGCAGCCGGGGACTAGCGGCAGATACGCAGTATTTT.

The chain carries TRBV7-9 and TRBJ1-2; D call uncertain. Germline V gene sequence: CDR1 SEHNR, CDR2 FQNEAQ (reference sequence). This CDR3 spans 13 amino acids. The ends were cut back, 1 base at V and 6 bases at J, with 9 bases in the middle. The CDR3 here is CASSLEQWHGYTF. The CDR3 DNA follows: TGTGCCAGCAGCTTAGAGCAATGGCATGGCTACACCTTC.

The chain recombines TRBV6-5 with TRBJ2-3, with D perhaps TRBD1 or TRBD2 (6 bases each). The CDR3 has 15 residues. Germline V lookup: CDR1 MNHEY, CDR2 SVGAGI. Trimming stripped 7 bases from V and 3 bases from J, with 17 bases between. In DNA, the CDR3 is TGTGCCAGCACCCGTCGGGGGCTCAATACAGATACGCAGTATTTT. Protein sequence: CASTRRGLNTDTQYF.

This clonotype has a single count. The J gene is TRBJ2-5, the V gene TRBV5-1; D is possibly TRBD1 (6 bases). Per germline, CDR1 SGHRS and CDR2 YFSETQ. This CDR3 is built from 18 residues. Trimming took off 0 bases at V and 2 bases at J, with 20 bases between the two ends. In nucleotides, the CDR3 is TGCGCCAGCAGCTTGGGTTGGGACACACAGGCGCGACAAGAGACCCAGTACTTC. Protein sequence: CASSLGWDTQARQETQYF. Full variable domain (outside the CDR3, taken from reference TRBV5-1 and TRBJ2-5): KAGVTQTPRYLIKTRGQQVTLSCSPISGHRSVSWYQQTPGQGLQFLFEYFSETQRNKGNFPGRFSGRQFSNSRSEMNVSTLELGDSALYLCASSLGWDTQARQETQYFGPGTRLLVL.